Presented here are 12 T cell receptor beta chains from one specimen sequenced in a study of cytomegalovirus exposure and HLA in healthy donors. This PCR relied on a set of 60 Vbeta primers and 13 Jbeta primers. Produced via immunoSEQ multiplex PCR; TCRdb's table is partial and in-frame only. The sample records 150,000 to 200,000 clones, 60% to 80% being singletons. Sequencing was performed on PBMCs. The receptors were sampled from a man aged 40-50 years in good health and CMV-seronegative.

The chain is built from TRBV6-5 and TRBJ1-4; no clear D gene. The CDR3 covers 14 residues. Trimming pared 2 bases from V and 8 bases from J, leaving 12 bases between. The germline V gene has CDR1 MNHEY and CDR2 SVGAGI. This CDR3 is CASSYGLTREKLFF. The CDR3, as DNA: TGTGCCAGCAGTTACGGCCTGACTAGGGAAAAACTGTTTTTT.

For the CDR3, the DNA is TGTGCCAGCAACTCCCCTGGAGGGCAGGGGGCCTATGGCTACACCTTC. This gives the protein CASNSPGGQGAYGYTF. The chain uses TRBV7-9 and TRBJ1-2; 8 bases are a match to TRBD1. The germline V gene encodes CDR1 SEHNR and CDR2 FQNEAQ (reference sequence). This CDR3 is 16 amino acids long. Unmatched junction bases numbered 14, after V lost 7 bases and J lost 4 bases.

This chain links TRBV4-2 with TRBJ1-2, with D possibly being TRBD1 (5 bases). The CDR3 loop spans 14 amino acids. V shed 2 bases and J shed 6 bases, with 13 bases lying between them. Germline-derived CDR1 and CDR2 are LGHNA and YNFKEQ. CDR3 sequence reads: CASSQQGSRHGYTF. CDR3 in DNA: TGTGCCAGCAGCCAACAGGGATCGAGGCATGGCTACACCTTC.

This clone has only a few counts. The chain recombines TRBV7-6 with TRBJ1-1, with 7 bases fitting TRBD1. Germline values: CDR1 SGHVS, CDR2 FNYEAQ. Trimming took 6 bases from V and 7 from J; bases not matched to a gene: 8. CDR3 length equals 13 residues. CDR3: CASSRTGDSEAFF. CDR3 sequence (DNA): TGTGCCAGCAGTCGTACAGGGGACAGTGAAGCTTTCTTT. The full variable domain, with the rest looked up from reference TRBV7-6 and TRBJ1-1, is GAGVSQSPRYKVTKRGQDVALRCDPISGHVSLYWYRQALGQGPEFLTYFNYEAQQDKSGLPNDRFSAERPEGSISTLTIQRTEQRDSAMYRCASSRTGDSEAFFGQGTRLTVV.

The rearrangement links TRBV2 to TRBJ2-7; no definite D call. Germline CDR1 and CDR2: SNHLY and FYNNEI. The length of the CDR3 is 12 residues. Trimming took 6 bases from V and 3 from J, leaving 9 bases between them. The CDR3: CASSTTGYEQYF. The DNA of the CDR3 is TGTGCCAGCAGCACCACCGGCTACGAGCAGTACTTC.

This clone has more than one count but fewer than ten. The CDR3 protein is CASSLFSEITDTQYF. CDR3 in DNA: TGTGCCAGCAGCTTATTTAGTGAGATCACAGATACGCAGTATTTT. The V call is TRBV7-7, the J call TRBJ2-3; D is ambiguous. This CDR3 spans 15 amino acids. Trimming took 2 bases from V and 2 from J, leaving 11 bases between them. Germline-derived CDR1 and CDR2 are SSHAT and FNYEAQ (reference sequence).

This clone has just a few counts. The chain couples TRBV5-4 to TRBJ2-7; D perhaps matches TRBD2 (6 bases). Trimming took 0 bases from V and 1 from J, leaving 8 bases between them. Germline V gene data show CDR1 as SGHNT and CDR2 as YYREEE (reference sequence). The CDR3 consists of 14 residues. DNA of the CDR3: TGTGCCAGCAGCTTGGCGGGAGTGTCCTACGAGCAGTACTTC. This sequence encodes CASSLAGVSYEQYF.

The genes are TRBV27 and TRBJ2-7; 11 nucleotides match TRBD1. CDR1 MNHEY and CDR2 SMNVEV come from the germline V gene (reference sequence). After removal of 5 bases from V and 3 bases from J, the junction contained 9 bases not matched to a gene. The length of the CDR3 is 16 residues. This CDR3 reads CASSLRPGTGGYEQYF. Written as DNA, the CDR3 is TGTGCCAGCAGTCTACGACCCGGGACAGGGGGCTACGAGCAGTACTTC.

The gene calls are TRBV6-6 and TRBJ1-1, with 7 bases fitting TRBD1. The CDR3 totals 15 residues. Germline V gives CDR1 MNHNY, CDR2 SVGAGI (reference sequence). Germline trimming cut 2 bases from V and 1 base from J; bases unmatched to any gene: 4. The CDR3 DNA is TGTGCCAGCAGTTACGGAGGGGGCCGGAACACTGAAGCTTTCTTT. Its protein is CASSYGGGRNTEAFF.

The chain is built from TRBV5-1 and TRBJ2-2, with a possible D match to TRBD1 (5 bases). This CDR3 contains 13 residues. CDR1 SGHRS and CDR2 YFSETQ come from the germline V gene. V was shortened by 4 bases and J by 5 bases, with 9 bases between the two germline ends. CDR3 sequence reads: CASSHQGTGELFF. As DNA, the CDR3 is TGCGCCAGCAGCCACCAGGGTACCGGGGAGCTGTTTTTT.

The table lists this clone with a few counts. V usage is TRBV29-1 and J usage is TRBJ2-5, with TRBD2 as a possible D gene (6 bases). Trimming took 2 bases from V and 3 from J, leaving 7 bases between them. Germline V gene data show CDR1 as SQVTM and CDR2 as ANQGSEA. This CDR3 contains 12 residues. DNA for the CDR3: TGCAGCGTTGAACCGGGAGAAGAGACCCAGTACTTC. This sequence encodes CSVEPGEETQYF.

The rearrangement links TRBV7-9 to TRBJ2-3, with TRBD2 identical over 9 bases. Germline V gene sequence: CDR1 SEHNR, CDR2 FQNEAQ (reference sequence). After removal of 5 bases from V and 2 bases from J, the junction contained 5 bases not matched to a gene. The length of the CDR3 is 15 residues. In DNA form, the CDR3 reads TGTGCCAGCAGCACGAGCGGGGGGTCCACAGATACGCAGTATTTT. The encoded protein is CASSTSGGSTDTQYF. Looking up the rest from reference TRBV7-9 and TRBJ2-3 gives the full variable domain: DTGVSQNPRHKITKRGQNVTFRCDPISEHNRLYWYRQTLGQGPEFLTYFQNEAQLEKSRLLSDRFSAERPKGSFSTLEIQRTEQGDSAMYLCASSTSGGSTDTQYFGPGTRLTVL.